A single sample is the source of the 10 T cell receptor beta chains below, sequenced in a study of T cell responses to AZD1222 COVID-19 vaccine. Generated by immunoSEQ multiplex PCR, the TCRdb table keeps only in-frame clones and is missing some. Here the sample spans more than 150,000 clones, around 90% being singletons. The sample consisted of peripheral blood, taken 28 days after the second AZD1222 dose. These receptor sequences come from an adult who received the AZD1222 COVID-19 vaccine.

This sequence joins TRBV7-8 and TRBJ2-2; D gene uncertain. V was trimmed by 3 bases and J by 5 bases, leaving 10 bases between them. CDR1 and CDR2 (germline): SGHVS, FQNEAQ. CDR3 length equals 14 residues. CDR3 sequence: CASSFKRGTGELFF. In DNA form, the CDR3 reads TGTGCCAGCAGCTTTAAAAGAGGAACCGGGGAGCTGTTTTTT.

This clone appeared a single time. V and J are TRBV20-1 and TRBJ2-3, with TRBD1 identical over 9 bases. Germline V gene data show CDR1 as DFQATT and CDR2 as SNEGSKA (reference sequence). The CDR3 runs to 15 residues. V trimming: 3 bases; J trimming: 2 bases; junction bases outside the gene matches: 6. This CDR3 is CSASTGTGLTDTQYF. CDR3 nucleotide sequence: TGCAGTGCTAGTACCGGGACAGGGCTCACAGATACGCAGTATTTT.

In DNA form, the CDR3 reads TGTGCCAGCAGTGAAGGCCTAGCCAAAAACATTCAGTACTTC. This codes for CASSEGLAKNIQYF. J is TRBJ2-4 and V is TRBV2, with unresolved D. There are 14 residues in the CDR3. The V and J ends lost 1 base and 0 bases respectively, with 4 bases between them. Germline V gives CDR1 SNHLY, CDR2 FYNNEI.

The rearrangement joins TRBV5-4 to TRBJ1-2; the D gene is possibly TRBD1 (6 bases). This CDR3 region has 16 residues. Germline V gene lookup returns CDR1 SGHNT and CDR2 YYREEE (reference sequence). Trimming stripped 4 bases from V and 6 bases from J, with 22 bases between. The CDR3 nucleotides are TGTGCCAGCAGCCCCGGGAACAGGGCAACGACCAATGGCTACACCTTC. Encoded protein: CASSPGNRATTNGYTF.

The chain employs TRBV5-1 and TRBJ2-1; 10 positions match TRBD2. The length of the CDR3 is 14 residues. Germline-derived CDR1 and CDR2 are SGHRS and YFSETQ. Germline trimming cut 5 bases from V and 7 bases from J; bases unmatched to any gene: 6. The DNA of the CDR3 is TGCGCCAGCAGGGTAGCGGGAGGTAGTAATGAGCAGTTCTTC. Its protein is CASRVAGGSNEQFF. The complete variable domain, with remaining parts taken from reference TRBV5-1 and TRBJ2-1, reads KAGVTQTPRYLIKTRGQQVTLSCSPISGHRSVSWYQQTPGQGLQFLFEYFSETQRNKGNFPGRFSGRQFSNSRSEMNVSTLELGDSALYLCASRVAGGSNEQFFGPGTRLTVL.

The genes are TRBV18 and TRBJ1-4, with D tentatively TRBD1 (5 bases). Trimming pared 1 base from V and 3 bases from J, leaving 9 bases between. CDR3 length: 15 amino acids. Germline V gene data show CDR1 as KGHSH and CDR2 as LQKENI. Here the CDR3 reads CASSPQGTANEKLFF. CDR3 sequence (DNA): TGTGCCAGCTCACCACAGGGGACGGCTAATGAAAAACTGTTTTTT.

The chain couples TRBV4-1 to TRBJ2-1; 7 bases fit TRBD1. Germline lookup yields CDR1 MGHRA and CDR2 YSYEKL. V lost 3 bases and J lost 7; bases outside the gene matches: 9. The CDR3 contains 15 residues. The CDR3 DNA follows: TGCGCCAGCAGCCACGACAGGGTGGGAGAAAATGAGCAGTTCTTC. It codes for CASSHDRVGENEQFF.

V and J are TRBV24-1 and TRBJ2-7; weak D call: TRBD2 (7 bases). CDR3 length equals 15 residues. V was shortened by 3 bases and J by 6 bases, with 17 bases between the two germline ends. Germline V lookup: CDR1 KGHDR, CDR2 SFDVKD. The CDR3 region is CATSDQYGGAAEQYF. In DNA form, the CDR3 reads TGTGCCACCAGTGATCAATATGGGGGGGCCGCCGAGCAGTACTTC.

This sequence joins TRBV2 and TRBJ2-3, with TRBD2 identical over 9 bases. This CDR3 spans 15 amino acids. The junction had 4 bases not matched to a gene; V was cut back by 6 bases and J by 0 bases. Per the germline V gene, CDR1 is SNHLY and CDR2 is FYNNEI. As DNA, the CDR3 is TGTGCCAGCAGGACTAGCGGCTCTAGCACAGATACGCAGTATTTT. Residues: CASRTSGSSTDTQYF.

This CDR3 is CASSLDRSYEQYF. As DNA, the CDR3 is TGTGCCAGCAGTTTGGACCGGTCCTACGAGCAGTACTTC. The V gene is TRBV12-3 or TRBV12-4, the J gene TRBJ2-7; D is unresolved. This CDR3 region has 13 residues. Trimming shortened V by 3 bases and J by 1 base, and 7 bases separated the two germline ends.